The present T cell receptor beta chain was sequenced within a study of regulatory T cells in long-lasting Graves disease (dated by TCRdb to the early 2020s). For context, the study as a whole: To count as having persistent Graves' disease, a patient had to have received antithyroid drug treatment for over 5 years with TSH receptor autoantibodies remaining persistently positive. Patients with persistent Graves' disease were compared with patients with newly diagnosed Graves' disease using TCR sequencing and RNA sequencing of peripheral blood. The study was conducted in China and was registered as a clinical trial. A total of 33 samples were covered by TCR sequencing, comprising some 13 persistent and about 20 newly diagnosed Graves' disease patients. On average, persistent Graves' disease patients in the clinical cohort had been on antithyroid drugs for about 10.3 years. What the research found in general, with its limitations: Compared with newly diagnosed patients, persistent Graves' disease patients had lower TCR Shannon entropy and fewer highly expanded clones, which suggests clonal expansion. Patients with persistent disease shared more public clonotypes (fewer than 3,000) than newly diagnosed patients did (around 930). Preferential use of TRBV28, TRBJ1-2 and TRBJ2-5 was observed in persistent disease, whereas TRBV20-1 and TRBJ2-1 were favored in newly diagnosed disease. Because the primary lesion, thyroid tissue, could not be accessed, the study looked at peripheral blood alone. The small sample size was acknowledged by the authors as a limitation that may reduce accuracy. Sequencing and analysis were limited to the TCR beta chain.

Its CDR3 holds 12 amino acids, cysteine through phenylalanine. Only the CDR3 DNA is retained, 36 bases long and in frame from the first base. CDR1 and CDR2 are drawn from the germline V gene: SQVTM, ANQGSEA. Unmatched junction bases come to 2, with V trimmed by 1 base and J by 6 bases. At least ten counts were recorded for this clonotype. Its antigen has not been determined. No per-base quality is available; no much larger clone lies one base away. The time point label of this sample denotes: persistent/refractory GD, antithyroid drugs over 5 years with positive TRAb. For both TCR sequencing and RNA sequencing, RNA was extracted from PBMCs in TRIzol. The diagnosis of Graves' disease was made according to American Thyroid Association guidelines. The patients came from an endocrinology department in Xi'an, China. Each patient gave 7 to 9.5 milliliters of peripheral blood, collected in an EDTA anticoagulant tube. Ficoll Paque Plus density gradient separation was used to isolate PBMCs, and no further T cell sorting was performed. An Agilent 2100 Bioanalyzer and agarose gel were used to assess RNA quality, and a NanoDrop 2000 was used to measure RNA concentration.

Library method: multiplex PCR. TCRdb lists the instrument as Illumina HiSeq 4000. TCR beta libraries were built with iRepertoire HTBI primers and Arm-PCR amplification of CDR3 regions. PCR products were gel purified before sequencing. On the study's bioinformatics: Gene usage analysis of CDR3 amino acid clonotypes relied on the 60 to 65 TRBV and 15 or so TRBJ segments identified across samples. COPE and FqMerger were used to merge filtered high-quality paired reads into contigs. BLAST was used to align contigs to IMGT TRBV, TRBD and TRBJ reference genes, with CDR3 defined following IMGT. Any clonotype with a frequency above 0.1% was classified as a highly expanded clone. Repertoire diversity was measured by Shannon entropy, and V-J evenness by the Gini coefficient. Public clonotypes were defined as clonotypes shared by more than one individual. Starting from the raw public reads, TCRdb applied fastp trimming at Q25, assembled clones with MiXCR and retained in-frame beta chains. CDR3 protein sequences are deduplicated, and each keeps its most common genes and DNA. The V and J calls were determined by TCRdb, not by the authors. For this sample the table gives 350,000 to 450,000 distinct CDR3 sequences, of which roughly 24% were detected only once. Approximately 27% of the sample is taken by the ten largest.

Recombination linked TRBV29-1 to TRBJ2-7; 8 nucleotides in the junction match TRBD1. The source is a woman between 40 and 50 years old with Graves disease. Donor details come from another sample of the same person, matched by shared clones. The material was peripheral blood mononuclear cells (PBMCs), obtained when the disease was refractory, from a patient treated with antithyroid drugs. The base sequence is TGCAGCGTTGAAGGGACAGGGCCCGAGCAGTACTTC. Its amino acids are CSVEGTGPEQYF.